A single sample gave rise to the 5 T cell receptor beta chains below, sequenced in a study of OX40 agonist ivuxolimab in advanced cancers. Produced via immunoSEQ multiplex PCR; TCRdb's table is partial and in-frame only. The sample lists some 35,000 clones; 60% to 85% were seen once. Source: CD4+ or CD8+ T cells sorted from blood, taken in a trial of the OX40 agonist ivuxolimab. The source is an adult with an advanced solid tumor such as melanoma, head and neck, liver or kidney cancer.

By frequency in the sample, this clone is medium-sized. The chain has TRBV30 and TRBJ1-2; possible D gene TRBD1, 5 bases. The CDR3 spans 15 residues. Trimming pared 2 bases from V and 8 bases from J, leaving 21 bases between. Per germline, CDR1 GTSNPN and CDR2 SVGIG (reference sequence). The CDR3 protein is CAWSKPRDWERGYTF. The CDR3 DNA reads TGTGCCTGGAGTAAGCCCCGGGACTGGGAAAGGGGCTACACCTTC.

Only one count was recorded for this clone. This chain joins TRBV7-2 and TRBJ1-2; no firm D call. The CDR3 covers 15 residues. Trimming left V 4 bases short and J 2 bases short, with 14 bases between. CDR1 SGHTA and CDR2 FQGNSA come from the germline V gene. CDR3 DNA sequence: TGTGCCAGCAGCTCACAGTCCTACTTAAACTATGGCTACACCTTC. Translation: CASSSQSYLNYGYTF.

The sample holds a few counts of this clone. The chain couples TRBV19 to TRBJ1-2; TRBD1 matches at 8 bases. With V trimmed by 7 bases and J by 5 bases, 3 bases remained unmatched. Germline assignment: CDR1 LNHDA and CDR2 SQIVND (reference sequence). The length of the CDR3 is 12 residues. The CDR3 DNA reads as TGTGCCAGTATGGACAGGGCATATGGCTACACCTTC. It specifies CASMDRAYGYTF. The entire variable domain, with the rest obtained from reference TRBV19 and TRBJ1-2, is as follows: DGGITQSPKYLFRKEGQNVTLSCEQNLNHDAMYWYRQDPGQGLRLIYYSQIVNDFQKGDIAEGYSVSREKKESFPLTVTSAQKNPTAFYLCASMDRAYGYTFGSGTRLTVV.

The V call is TRBV27, the J call TRBJ1-6; no reliable D call. The germline V gene encodes CDR1 MNHEY and CDR2 SMNVEV (reference sequence). The CDR3 has 13 amino acids. Trimming shortened V by 7 bases and J by 6 bases, and 10 bases separated the two germline ends. The CDR3 region is CASTGWANSPLHF. CDR3 in DNA: TGTGCCAGCACCGGATGGGCTAATTCACCCCTCCACTTT.

The sample holds a few counts of this clone. CDR3 region: CASSDSRDSNQPQHF. The CDR3 DNA follows: TGTGCCAGCAGTGACTCACGGGATAGCAATCAGCCCCAGCATTTT. V gene TRBV6-4 combines with J gene TRBJ1-5; the D is unclear. Germline V gene lookup returns CDR1 MRHNA and CDR2 SNTAGT. The CDR3 totals 15 residues. Trimming cost V 0 bases and J 0 bases, with 6 bases left between them.